This TCR beta chain was captured in a study of memory B cells and T cells in multiple sclerosis (dated by TCRdb to the late 2010s). About the investigation overall: TCR beta repertoires of autoproliferating peripheral T cells were compared with the TCR beta repertoires of brain lesion-infiltrating T cells in multiple sclerosis patients. TCR sequencing involved a couple of multiple sclerosis patients from whom brain lesions at autopsy or brain-infiltrating cells from biopsy were available. General conclusions and limits of the study: Because clone-set sizes differed between compartments, counts of shared clonotypes were influenced and normalization was required.

Genomic DNA was extracted, and the immunoSEQ Platform was used to amplify TCRbeta CDR3 regions from that DNA. Multiplex PCR, high-throughput sequencing and a vendor bioinformatics pipeline were brought together in the immunoSEQ assay. Concerning the study's data processing: Non-productive sequences and CDR3s shorter than 4 amino acids were removed, and clonotype frequencies were recalculated per sample. In immunoSEQ Analyzer 2.0, a clonotype counted as shared when the CDR3 amino acid, V gene and J gene sequences were identical. Repertoire overlap was normalized by dividing shared clonotype counts by the product of both clone-set sizes, with the result scaled by 1000 into arbitrary units. The source is immuneACCESS, and TCRdb retained only in-frame sequences with V and J called. Part of the clones is not carried over; for the studies checked, unresolved V genes explain less than half of this, and the remainder is unexplained. V and J calls and clone size are given by that table; D and trimming were obtained from the DNA. This sample has roughly 8,200 clones in its table, and roughly 62% of those were observed once. About 33% of the sample is in the top ten clones.

PBMCs were obtained by Ficoll density gradient centrifugation and kept cryopreserved until use. Worth noting for this clone: No cognate antigen has been identified for it. Base qualities are not provided; no much larger clone lies one nucleotide away.

For CDR1 and CDR2, the germline V gene lists SGHTA and FQGNSA. The CDR3 has 11 amino acids, counting the end cysteine and phenylalanine. Just CDR3 DNA is preserved here, 33 bases in frame from base 1. V is shortened by 7 bases, J by 7 bases, and the region joining them spans 7 bases. This sequence uses TRBV7-2 and TRBJ2-2, with the D gene not clear enough to name. The sequence came from a human donor with multiple sclerosis. The sample consisted of memory (CD45RO+) CD8+ T cells from blood. Interpreted using the paper, the cell subset or site label stands for: CD45RO+ memory T cells sorted from peripheral blood. The sequenced DNA is TGTGCCAGCAACAACTACGGGGAGCTGTTTTTT. This translates into CASNNYGELFF.